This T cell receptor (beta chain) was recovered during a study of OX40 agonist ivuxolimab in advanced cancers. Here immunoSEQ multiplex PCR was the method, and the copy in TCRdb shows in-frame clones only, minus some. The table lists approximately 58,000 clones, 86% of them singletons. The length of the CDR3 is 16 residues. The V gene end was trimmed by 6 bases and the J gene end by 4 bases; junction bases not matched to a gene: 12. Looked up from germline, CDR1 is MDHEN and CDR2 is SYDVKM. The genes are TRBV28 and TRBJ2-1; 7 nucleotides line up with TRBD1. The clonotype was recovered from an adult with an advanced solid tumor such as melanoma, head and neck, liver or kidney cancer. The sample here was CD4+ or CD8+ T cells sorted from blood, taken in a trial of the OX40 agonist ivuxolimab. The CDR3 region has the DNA TGTGCCAGCAGCAGCTCCGGGACAGCTGCATACAATGAGCAGTTCTTC. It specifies CASSSSGTAAYNEQFF.